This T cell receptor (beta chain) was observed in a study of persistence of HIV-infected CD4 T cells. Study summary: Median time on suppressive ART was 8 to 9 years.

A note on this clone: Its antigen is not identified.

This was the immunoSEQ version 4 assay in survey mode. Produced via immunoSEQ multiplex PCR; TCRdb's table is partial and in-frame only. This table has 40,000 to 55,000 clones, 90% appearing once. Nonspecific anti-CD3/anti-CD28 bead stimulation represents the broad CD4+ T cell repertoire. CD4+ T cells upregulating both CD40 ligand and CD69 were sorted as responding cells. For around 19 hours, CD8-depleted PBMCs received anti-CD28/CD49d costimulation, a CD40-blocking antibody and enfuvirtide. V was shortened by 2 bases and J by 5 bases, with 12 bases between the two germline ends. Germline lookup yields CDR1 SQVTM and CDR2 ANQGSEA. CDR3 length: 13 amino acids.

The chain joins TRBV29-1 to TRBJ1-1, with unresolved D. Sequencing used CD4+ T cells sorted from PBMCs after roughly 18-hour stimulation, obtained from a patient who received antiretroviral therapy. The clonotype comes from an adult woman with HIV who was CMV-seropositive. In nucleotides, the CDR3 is TGCAGCGTTGAACGACAAGGGTCTACTGAAGCTTTCTTT. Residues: CSVERQGSTEAFF. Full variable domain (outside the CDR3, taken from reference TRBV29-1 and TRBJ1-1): SAVISQKPSRDICQRGTSLTIQCQVDSQVTMMFWYRQQPGQSLTLIATANQGSEATYESGFVIDKFPISRPNLTFSTLTVSNMSPEDSSIYLCSVERQGSTEAFFGQGTRLTVV.